The rows below give T cell receptor beta chains drawn from one sample of a study of T cells in Graves' hyperthyroidism and ophthalmopathy. TCRdb reprocessed the multiplex PCR reads with MiXCR, giving one entry per CDR3 protein. Of hundreds of thousands of distinct CDR3 sequences in the sample, 15% to 19% were seen once. What was sequenced was blood. These receptors all come from a woman aged 18-29 years with Graves' hyperthyroidism that later progressed to Graves' ophthalmopathy. Both conserved end residues are part of each CDR3. The D gene is left open where the match is weak. Clone size appears in some rows only: once, few, many, or a class for an expanded clone.

abundance: few
j_gene: TRBJ2-7
d_gene: TRBD2
v_gene: TRBV5-1
CDR3nt: TGCGCCAGCAGCACGACTAGCGGGACTCGCCGCGAGCAGTACTTC
CDR3aa: CASSTTSGTRREQYF

abundance: .
j_gene: TRBJ2-1
d_gene: .
v_gene: TRBV9
CDR3nt: TGTGCCAGCAGCCCCCGAGGGGGTGCCTACAATGAGCAGTTCTTC
CDR3aa: CASSPRGGAYNEQFF

abundance: many
j_gene: TRBJ2-7
d_gene: TRBD2
v_gene: TRBV20-1
CDR3nt: TGCAGTGCTCGCCGACTAGCGGGAGATCCCTACGAGCAGTACTTC
CDR3aa: CSARRLAGDPYEQYF

abundance: many
j_gene: TRBJ2-3
d_gene: TRBD2
v_gene: TRBV20-1
CDR3nt: TGCAGTGCTGCCAGGACTAGCGGGAGGACAGATACGCAGTATTTT
CDR3aa: CSAARTSGRTDTQYF

abundance: few
j_gene: TRBJ2-1
d_gene: .
v_gene: TRBV2
CDR3nt: TGTGCCGGCACCATTATTAGGGATGAGCAGTTCTTC
CDR3aa: CAGTIIRDEQFF

abundance: many
j_gene: TRBJ1-5
d_gene: .
v_gene: TRBV5-6
CDR3nt: TGTGCCAGCAGCGTCAGGGATCAGCCCCAGCATTTT
CDR3aa: CASSVRDQPQHF

abundance: few
j_gene: TRBJ2-7
d_gene: .
v_gene: TRBV6-1
CDR3nt: TGTGCCAGCAGTTATACAGGGTACGAGCAGTACTTC
CDR3aa: CASSYTGYEQYF

abundance: .
j_gene: TRBJ2-3
d_gene: .
v_gene: TRBV29-1
CDR3nt: TGCAGCGTGGAACCGGCCTATGGGGCGCAGTATTTT
CDR3aa: CSVEPAYGAQYF

abundance: many
j_gene: TRBJ2-1
d_gene: .
v_gene: TRBV13
CDR3nt: TGTGCCAGCAGGCCCCCCCACGGCTACAATGAGCAGTTCTTC
CDR3aa: CASRPPHGYNEQFF

abundance: .
j_gene: TRBJ2-5
d_gene: .
v_gene: TRBV20-1
CDR3nt: TGCAGTGCTATTGGTCCAGAAGAGACCCAGTACTTC
CDR3aa: CSAIGPEETQYF

abundance: many
j_gene: TRBJ2-7
d_gene: TRBD1
v_gene: TRBV20-1
CDR3nt: TGCAGTGCTGACGACAGGGAATACGAGCAGTACTTC
CDR3aa: CSADDREYEQYF

abundance: many
j_gene: TRBJ2-5
d_gene: .
v_gene: TRBV4-3
CDR3nt: TGCGCCAGCAGCCAAGATCGAGAGGCGTGGGAGACCCAGTACTTC
CDR3aa: CASSQDREAWETQYF

abundance: .
j_gene: TRBJ1-1
d_gene: .
v_gene: TRBV4-1
CDR3nt: TGCGCCAGCAGCCTCGGCCATTTGACTCTCCGAGCCATGAACACTGAAGCTTTCTTT
CDR3aa: CASSLGHLTLRAMNTEAFF

abundance: .
j_gene: TRBJ1-4
d_gene: TRBD1
v_gene: TRBV4-3
CDR3nt: TGCGCCAGCAGCCAAGATCCCGCGCAGGGGGGCTCAACTAATGAAAAACTGTTTTTT
CDR3aa: CASSQDPAQGGSTNEKLFF

abundance: many
j_gene: TRBJ2-3
d_gene: .
v_gene: TRBV6-1
CDR3nt: TGTGCCAGCAGCGTAGAAGGGGGAGATACGCAGTATTTT
CDR3aa: CASSVEGGDTQYF

abundance: many
j_gene: TRBJ2-3
d_gene: .
v_gene: TRBV5-1
CDR3nt: TGCGCCAGCAGCTTCCGAGACAGCAGCACAGATACGCAGTATTTT
CDR3aa: CASSFRDSSTDTQYF

abundance: many
j_gene: TRBJ2-7
d_gene: .
v_gene: TRBV6-1
CDR3nt: TGTGCCAGCAGGTACGGGGGCGGAACCTACGAGCAGTACTTC
CDR3aa: CASRYGGGTYEQYF

abundance: few
j_gene: TRBJ2-7
d_gene: .
v_gene: TRBV6-1
CDR3nt: TGTGCCAGCAGTTCGCAGCGGGTCACCTACGAGCAGTACTTC
CDR3aa: CASSSQRVTYEQYF

abundance: many
j_gene: TRBJ2-5
d_gene: TRBD2
v_gene: TRBV27
CDR3nt: TGTGCCAGCAGTTTATCAGCACTAGCGGGAGAGACCCAGTACTTC
CDR3aa: CASSLSALAGETQYF

abundance: many
j_gene: TRBJ2-1
d_gene: TRBD1
v_gene: TRBV12-3/TRBV12-4
CDR3nt: TGTGCCAGCAGTCCAAGGGGACAGGGAAATATCTATTACAATGAGCAGTTCTTC
CDR3aa: CASSPRGQGNIYYNEQFF

abundance: few
j_gene: TRBJ2-2
d_gene: TRBD2
v_gene: TRBV19
CDR3nt: TGTGCCAGTAGTATCGTAGCGGGAGAGTTTGTGGCCGGGGAGCTGTTTTTT
CDR3aa: CASSIVAGEFVAGELFF

abundance: many
j_gene: TRBJ2-1
d_gene: .
v_gene: TRBV5-1
CDR3nt: TGTGCCAGCAGCCGTAGCGGAAGCTCCTACAATGAGCAGTTCTTC
CDR3aa: CASSRSGSSYNEQFF

abundance: many
j_gene: TRBJ1-1
d_gene: .
v_gene: TRBV12-3/TRBV12-4
CDR3nt: TGTGCCAGCAGTTTGGACACTGAAGCTTTCTTT
CDR3aa: CASSLDTEAFF

abundance: few
j_gene: TRBJ2-2
d_gene: .
v_gene: TRBV4-1
CDR3nt: TGCGCCAGCAGCCAAGACAGGGTCGTATACACCGGGGAGCTGTTTTTT
CDR3aa: CASSQDRVVYTGELFF

abundance: many
j_gene: TRBJ1-6
d_gene: .
v_gene: TRBV18
CDR3nt: TGTGCCAGCTCAAGGTCCGGGACTCCCAATTCACCCCTCCACTTT
CDR3aa: CASSRSGTPNSPLHF

abundance: many
j_gene: TRBJ1-6
d_gene: .
v_gene: TRBV2
CDR3nt: TGTGCCAGCAGTATGACGGGGAGGTTTAATTCACCCCTCCACTTT
CDR3aa: CASSMTGRFNSPLHF

abundance: many
j_gene: TRBJ2-1
d_gene: TRBD2
v_gene: TRBV20-1
CDR3nt: TGCAGTGCGGCTTTTTCTAGCGGGATCTACAATGAGCAGTTCTTC
CDR3aa: CSAAFSSGIYNEQFF

abundance: .
j_gene: TRBJ1-1
d_gene: TRBD1
v_gene: TRBV11-1
CDR3nt: TGTGCCAGCAGCACGCGGACAGGGGGCCTGAACACTGAAGCTTTCTTT
CDR3aa: CASSTRTGGLNTEAFF

abundance: many
j_gene: TRBJ2-5
d_gene: TRBD1
v_gene: TRBV27
CDR3nt: TGTGCCAGCAGTTTCACAGGGGGCGAGCAAGAGACCCAGTACTTC
CDR3aa: CASSFTGGEQETQYF

abundance: many
j_gene: TRBJ2-5
d_gene: .
v_gene: TRBV29-1
CDR3nt: TGCAGCGTAGGCGCGGGTTGGGGGAGGGAGACCCAGTACTTC
CDR3aa: CSVGAGWGRETQYF

abundance: many
j_gene: TRBJ2-2
d_gene: .
v_gene: TRBV11-3
CDR3nt: TGTGCCAGCAGCCGCACGGCTAGCGACACCGGGGAGCTGTTTTTT
CDR3aa: CASSRTASDTGELFF

abundance: many
j_gene: TRBJ1-5
d_gene: TRBD1
v_gene: TRBV20-1
CDR3nt: TGCAGTGCGCCTTTCACAGGGGCCGCGAATCAGCCCCAGCATTTT
CDR3aa: CSAPFTGAANQPQHF

abundance: .
j_gene: TRBJ2-3
d_gene: TRBD2
v_gene: TRBV4-1
CDR3nt: TGCGCCAGCAGCCAACTAGCGGGAGGGCGCACAGATACGCAGTATTTT
CDR3aa: CASSQLAGGRTDTQYF

abundance: few
j_gene: TRBJ2-7
d_gene: .
v_gene: TRBV11-2
CDR3nt: TGTGCCAGCAGCTTATTAGGGACACGCACCCCCTACGAGCAGTACTTC
CDR3aa: CASSLLGTRTPYEQYF

abundance: .
j_gene: TRBJ2-7
d_gene: .
v_gene: TRBV20-1
CDR3nt: TGCAGTGCTAGAGTGGCTGTCGCCTACGAGCAGTACTTC
CDR3aa: CSARVAVAYEQYF

abundance: many
j_gene: TRBJ2-7
d_gene: .
v_gene: TRBV6-2/TRBV6-3
CDR3nt: TGTGCCAGCAGTTCCGACAGGAGACCCTACGAGCAGTACTTC
CDR3aa: CASSSDRRPYEQYF

abundance: .
j_gene: TRBJ2-7
d_gene: TRBD2
v_gene: TRBV6-5
CDR3nt: TGTGCCAGCAGTTATAGCGGGATTCCCTCCTACGAGCAGTACTTC
CDR3aa: CASSYSGIPSYEQYF

abundance: .
j_gene: TRBJ2-1
d_gene: .
v_gene: TRBV13
CDR3nt: TGTGCCAGCAGCTTCCGAGCGGCCCATCCGGGAGAGCAGTTCTTC
CDR3aa: CASSFRAAHPGEQFF

abundance: .
j_gene: TRBJ2-5
d_gene: .
v_gene: TRBV10-1
CDR3nt: TGCGCCAGCAGCCCCTTGTTTACAGAGACCCAGTACTTC
CDR3aa: CASSPLFTETQYF

abundance: .
j_gene: TRBJ2-7
d_gene: .
v_gene: TRBV10-3
CDR3nt: TGTGCCATCAACCCCGAGGACTCCTACGAGCAGTACTTC
CDR3aa: CAINPEDSYEQYF

abundance: .
j_gene: TRBJ2-1
d_gene: .
v_gene: TRBV19
CDR3nt: TGTGCCAGTAGTATAGGCCGAATCGGGACTTCCAGCAAGCAGTTCTTC
CDR3aa: CASSIGRIGTSSKQFF

abundance: few
j_gene: TRBJ2-3
d_gene: .
v_gene: TRBV20-1
CDR3nt: TGCAGTGCTGCGGGTCCTGGCACAGATACGCAGTATTTT
CDR3aa: CSAAGPGTDTQYF

abundance: .
j_gene: TRBJ1-2
d_gene: .
v_gene: TRBV6-1
CDR3nt: TGTGCCAGCAGTACCCTGGCGGGATCGTACTATGGCTACACCTTC
CDR3aa: CASSTLAGSYYGYTF

abundance: .
j_gene: TRBJ2-2
d_gene: .
v_gene: TRBV19
CDR3nt: TGTGCCAGTAGTCCCTGGACCTCATACACCGGGGAGCTGTTTTTT
CDR3aa: CASSPWTSYTGELFF

abundance: many
j_gene: TRBJ2-7
d_gene: TRBD1
v_gene: TRBV30
CDR3nt: TGTGCCTGGACGGGACAGGGGGTACACAACTACGAGCAGTACTTC
CDR3aa: CAWTGQGVHNYEQYF

abundance: many
j_gene: TRBJ2-3
d_gene: .
v_gene: TRBV29-1
CDR3nt: TGCAGCGTTGCCCGAGGCCAGCCCACAGATACGCAGTATTTT
CDR3aa: CSVARGQPTDTQYF

abundance: few
j_gene: TRBJ1-6
d_gene: TRBD1
v_gene: TRBV19
CDR3nt: TGTGCCAGTAGTGCGGACAGGGAGAATTCACCCCTCCACTTT
CDR3aa: CASSADRENSPLHF

abundance: few
j_gene: TRBJ2-7
d_gene: .
v_gene: TRBV28
CDR3nt: TGTGCCAGCAATTTGGGACTGACCTACGAGCAGTACTTC
CDR3aa: CASNLGLTYEQYF

abundance: many
j_gene: TRBJ2-7
d_gene: .
v_gene: TRBV27
CDR3nt: TGTGCCAGCACCGTCCTCGCGGAGGGTGGCTACGAGCAGTACTTC
CDR3aa: CASTVLAEGGYEQYF

abundance: many
j_gene: TRBJ1-2
d_gene: TRBD1
v_gene: TRBV28
CDR3nt: TGTGCCAGCAGTTCGGGACAGTTCTATGGCTACACCTTC
CDR3aa: CASSSGQFYGYTF

abundance: many
j_gene: TRBJ2-7
d_gene: .
v_gene: TRBV6-1
CDR3nt: TGTGCCAGCAGTGAATTCTCAGGGCGGGGAGGCGAGCAGTACTTC
CDR3aa: CASSEFSGRGGEQYF

abundance: .
j_gene: TRBJ2-7
d_gene: .
v_gene: TRBV28
CDR3nt: TGTGCCAGCGGACCGGGACAAAATCACTACGAGCAGTACTTC
CDR3aa: CASGPGQNHYEQYF

abundance: .
j_gene: TRBJ2-5
d_gene: .
v_gene: TRBV29-1
CDR3nt: TGCAGCGTTGAACGGGAGAACCGAGAGACCCAGTACTTC
CDR3aa: CSVERENRETQYF

abundance: .
j_gene: TRBJ1-3
d_gene: .
v_gene: TRBV20-1
CDR3nt: TGCAGTGCCGTGGACAGAACAAAGGGGGGAAACACCATATATTTT
CDR3aa: CSAVDRTKGGNTIYF

abundance: few
j_gene: TRBJ2-1
d_gene: .
v_gene: TRBV19
CDR3nt: TGTGCCAGTAGTAACCAGGGGGGGGATAGGAATGAGCAGTTCTTC
CDR3aa: CASSNQGGDRNEQFF

abundance: many
j_gene: TRBJ1-1
d_gene: .
v_gene: TRBV5-1
CDR3nt: TGCGCCAGCAGCTTGGATCCGGGAGGGACTGAAGCTTTCTTT
CDR3aa: CASSLDPGGTEAFF

abundance: .
j_gene: TRBJ1-1
d_gene: TRBD1
v_gene: TRBV20-1
CDR3nt: TGCAGTGCTCCTGCCTCGGGACAGGGGGACACTGAAGCTTTCTTT
CDR3aa: CSAPASGQGDTEAFF